The 5 T cell receptor beta chains below come from one sample, sequenced in a study of identical twins. From the 5' RACE reads, TCRdb called clonotypes with MiXCR, one entry per CDR3 protein. The sample comprises 1.5 million to 2 million distinct CDR3 sequences, about 31% of which are singletons, and 0.25% to 0.3% rests with the top ten. The specimen was cord blood. Receptors were obtained from a newborn girl in good health.

The genes are TRBV27 and TRBJ2-1; D is ambiguous. The length of the CDR3 is 15 residues. The V gene's germline CDR1 is MNHEY and CDR2 SMNVEV (reference sequence). Deletions cut 7 bases from V and 4 bases from J, with 17 bases between. CDR3 residues: CASTVSPDGYNEQFF. CDR3 coding DNA: TGTGCCAGCACCGTGAGTCCGGACGGTTACAATGAGCAGTTCTTC.

This chain links TRBV14 with TRBJ2-2, with TRBD1 matching over 8 bases. CDR1 and CDR2 (germline): SGHDN, FVKESK. V was clipped by 4 bases and J by 3 bases; unmatched bases: 4. This CDR3 contains 15 residues. CDR3 DNA sequence: TGTGCCAGCAGCCCCCGACAGGGGTACACCGGGGAGCTGTTTTTT. This translates into CASSPRQGYTGELFF.

The rearrangement joins TRBV10-3 to TRBJ2-3; TRBD2 agrees at 11 bases. Looked up from germline, CDR1 is ENHRY and CDR2 is SYGVKD. Trimming cost V 6 bases and J 0 bases; bases outside gene matches: 2. CDR3 length: 15 residues. The CDR3 DNA sequence: TGTGCCATCAGGCGGACTAGCGGGAGCACAGATACGCAGTATTTT. This codes for CAIRRTSGSTDTQYF.

This chain links TRBV5-1 with TRBJ2-3; TRBD2 aligns across 10 bases. This CDR3 region has 15 residues. V trimming: 1 base; J trimming: 8 bases; junction bases outside the gene matches: 7. The germline CDR1 and CDR2 sequences are SGHRS and YFSETQ. The CDR3 protein is CASSLTSGAPGTQYF. In nucleotides, the CDR3 is TGCGCCAGCAGCTTGACTAGCGGGGCCCCCGGTACGCAGTATTTT. The full variable domain, with the rest looked up from reference TRBV5-1 and TRBJ2-3, is KAGVTQTPRYLIKTRGQQVTLSCSPISGHRSVSWYQQTPGQGLQFLFEYFSETQRNKGNFPGRFSGRQFSNSRSEMNVSTLELGDSALYLCASSLTSGAPGTQYFGPGTRLTVL.

V and J are TRBV10-1 and TRBJ2-7, with D uncertain. Trimming took 3 bases from V and 2 from J, leaving 14 bases between them. This CDR3 region has 15 residues. The germline gives CDR1 WNHNN, CDR2 SYGVQD (reference sequence). The CDR3 nucleotides are TGCGCCAGCAGTGAAATCGCGACTGGCACCTACGAGCAGTACTTC. Amino acids: CASSEIATGTYEQYF.